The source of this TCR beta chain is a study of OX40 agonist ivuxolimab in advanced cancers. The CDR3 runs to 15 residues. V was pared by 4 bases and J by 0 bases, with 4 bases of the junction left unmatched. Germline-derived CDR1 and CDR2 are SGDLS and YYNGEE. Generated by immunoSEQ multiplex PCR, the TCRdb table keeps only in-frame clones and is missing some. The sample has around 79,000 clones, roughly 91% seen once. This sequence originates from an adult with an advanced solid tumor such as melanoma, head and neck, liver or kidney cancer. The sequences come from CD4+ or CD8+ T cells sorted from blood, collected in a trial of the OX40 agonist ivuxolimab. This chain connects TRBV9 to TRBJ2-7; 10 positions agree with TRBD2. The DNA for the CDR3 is TGTGCCAGCAGCTTACTAGCGGGGAGCTCCTACGAGCAGTACTTC. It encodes CASSLLAGSSYEQYF.